This is a list of T cell receptor beta chains from one sample in a study of T cell repertoires in MIS-A myocarditis. TCRdb's table, derived via immunoSEQ multiplex PCR, lists solely in-frame clones and lacks some. The sample lists 10,000 to 13,000 clones; 83% were seen once. Material: right ventricle heart tissue obtained at autopsy. These TCRs come from a young man with fulminant myocarditis from multisystem inflammatory syndrome in adults (MIS-A) after COVID-19. The CDR3 runs from the conserved cysteine through the conserved F or W. A D gene is named only where the DNA matches it firmly. Part of the rows lack a size; the others show once, few, many or a class for expanded clones.

j_gene | d_gene | abundance | v_gene | CDR3nt | CDR3aa
TRBJ1-2 | NA | few | TRBV30 | TGTGCCTGGACCACAAATTCCTATGGCTACACCTTC | CAWTTNSYGYTF
TRBJ1-1 | TRBD1 | few | TRBV29-1 | TGCAGCGTTGGACAGGGCGGGAACACTGAAGCTTTCTTT | CSVGQGGNTEAFF
TRBJ1-1 | NA | NA | TRBV28 | TGTGCCAGCAGTCCCCTTACGGAGGGGCGCGACACTGAAGCTTTCTTT | CASSPLTEGRDTEAFF
TRBJ1-2 | TRBD1 | NA | TRBV7-8 | TGTGCCAGCAGCTTGGACAGGACAGGCTATGTCTATGGCTACACCTTC | CASSLDRTGYVYGYTF
TRBJ1-2 | NA | few | TRBV9 | TGTGCCAGCAGCGGTGCTGACTATGGCTACACCTTC | CASSGADYGYTF
TRBJ1-1 | NA | NA | TRBV19 | TGTGCCAGTAGTATATTTATGAAAGTGAACACTGAAGCTTTCTTT | CASSIFMKVNTEAFF
TRBJ2-7 | NA | NA | TRBV10-2 | TGCGCCAGCAGTGCACAGTTCTACGAGCAGTACTTC | CASSAQFYEQYF
TRBJ2-3 | TRBD2 | NA | TRBV28 | TGTGCCAGCAGTCTCCTCAGCGGGGGCTACACAGATACGCAGTATTTT | CASSLLSGGYTDTQYF
TRBJ1-4 | NA | NA | TRBV29-1 | TGCAGCGTTTACTCCGGTAAAAAACTGTTTTTT | CSVYSGKKLFF
TRBJ2-5 | NA | once | TRBV28 | TGTGCCAGCAGTCGACGACTACGAGGGGAGACCCAGTACTTC | CASSRRLRGETQYF
TRBJ2-1 | NA | few | TRBV20-1 | TGCAGTGCTAGTAGCCCGAGAGGGAATGAGCAGTTCTTC | CSASSPRGNEQFF
TRBJ2-5 | NA | NA | TRBV2 | TGTGCCAGCAGTGAGTCGTTAGCAGGGACGCAAGAGACCCAGTACTTC | CASSESLAGTQETQYF
TRBJ1-2 | NA | once | TRBV7-9 | TGTGCCAGCAGCGAAGGGGGTAACTATGGCTACACCTTC | CASSEGGNYGYTF
TRBJ2-5 | TRBD2 | NA | TRBV27 | TGTGCCAGCAGTAAGACTAGCGGGAGGGCCGGGGAGACCCAGTACTTC | CASSKTSGRAGETQYF
TRBJ2-5 | TRBD2 | NA | TRBV5-1 | TGCGCCAGCTCAACTGAAAGGGGAGCGGGGCAAGAGACCCAGTACTTC | CASSTERGAGQETQYF
TRBJ1-6 | NA | few | TRBV5-1 | TGCGCCAGCAGCCCATTGGGCTCCTATAATTCACCCCTCCACTTT | CASSPLGSYNSPLHF
TRBJ1-1 | TRBD1 | few | TRBV7-2 | TGTGCCAGCAGCCCAGCCGGGACAGGCCTGGGCACTGAAGCTTTCTTT | CASSPAGTGLGTEAFF
TRBJ2-1 | TRBD2 | NA | TRBV18 | TGTGCCAGCTCACCTAAAACGGGGGGCTCCTACAATGAGCAGTTCTTC | CASSPKTGGSYNEQFF
TRBJ2-7 | NA | NA | TRBV6-5 | TGTGCCAGCAGTAACAACCGGGACGGGAACTACGAGCAGTACTTC | CASSNNRDGNYEQYF
TRBJ2-2 | NA | NA | TRBV27 | TGTGCCAGCAGTTTCCATGGGGGCTGGACCGGGGAGCTGTTTTTT | CASSFHGGWTGELFF
TRBJ1-1 | TRBD1 | NA | TRBV7-8 | TGTGCCAGCAGCCGAGGGGGGGGGACAGTAAACACTGAAGCTTTCTTT | CASSRGGGTVNTEAFF
TRBJ2-1 | TRBD2 | NA | TRBV7-9 | TGTGCCAGCAGGCGTCTTAGCGGGGGGGCGGGGAATGAGCAGTTCTTC | CASRRLSGGAGNEQFF
TRBJ1-1 | TRBD1 | NA | TRBV4-3 | TGCGCCAGCAGCCAAGATCATTTGACAGGGGGGACTGAAGCTTTCTTT | CASSQDHLTGGTEAFF
TRBJ2-2 | NA | NA | TRBV28 | TGTGCCAGCAGTTTTGATGTAGTGGTCACCGGGGAGCTGTTTTTT | CASSFDVVVTGELFF
TRBJ1-2 | NA | NA | TRBV7-2 | TGTGCCAGCAGCTTAGCCAGAGTCGGGGACTATGGCTACACCTTC | CASSLARVGDYGYTF
TRBJ1-4 | TRBD1 | NA | TRBV9 | TGTGCCAGCAGCTCTATCGGACAGGGGGTTGAAAAACTGTTTTTT | CASSSIGQGVEKLFF
TRBJ2-1 | NA | once | TRBV2 | TGTGCCAGCAGTGAACAGGGTGGGAATGAGCAGTTCTTC | CASSEQGGNEQFF
TRBJ1-1 | NA | NA | TRBV5-1 | TGCGCCAGCAGCATGCCGGGGGCGTTCGCTGAAGCTTTCTTT | CASSMPGAFAEAFF
TRBJ2-2 | TRBD1 | NA | TRBV7-2 | TGTGCCAGCAGCTTAGCGACAGGGCGGGCCGGGGAGCTGTTTTTT | CASSLATGRAGELFF
TRBJ1-1 | NA | NA | TRBV5-1 | TGCGCCAGCAGCTTAGGAAGGGGCATGAACACTGAAGCTTTCTTT | CASSLGRGMNTEAFF
TRBJ1-2 | NA | NA | TRBV28 | TGTGCCAGCAGTTTTAAGGACTATGGCTACACCTTC | CASSFKDYGYTF
TRBJ1-3 | TRBD1 | NA | TRBV2 | TGTGCCAGCAGTGACAGGGGGCAGGCTGGAAACACCATATATTTT | CASSDRGQAGNTIYF
TRBJ1-1 | NA | once | TRBV7-8 | TGTGCCAGCAGCTTTAACATGAACACTGAAGCTTTCTTT | CASSFNMNTEAFF
TRBJ2-5 | NA | NA | TRBV18 | TGTGCCAGCTCACCACGGAGGACAGAGACCCAGTACTTC | CASSPRRTETQYF
TRBJ1-1 | NA | NA | TRBV11-2 | TGTGCCAGCAGCTTAGGGAGGGCAGGCGAAGCTTTCTTT | CASSLGRAGEAFF
TRBJ1-2 | NA | NA | TRBV6-2/TRBV6-3 | TGTGCCAGCAGCAACTCCGGGACCACTACCCGCTATGGCTACACCTTC | CASSNSGTTTRYGYTF
TRBJ2-1 | TRBD1 | NA | TRBV28 | TGTGCCAGCAGTACGGGACAGATCTTCGTTAGGGGAAATGAGCAGTTCTTC | CASSTGQIFVRGNEQFF
TRBJ2-3 | TRBD2 | NA | TRBV28 | TGTGCCAGCAGTCCTATTCCGGGACTAGCGGACTTCACAGATACGCAGTATTTT | CASSPIPGLADFTDTQYF
TRBJ1-2 | NA | NA | TRBV15 | TGTGCCACCAGCAGCGACAAGACAGATTTCCCCTATGGCTACACCTTC | CATSSDKTDFPYGYTF
TRBJ2-3 | NA | NA | TRBV9 | TGTGCCAGCAGCGTAGGGAGGGATACGCAGTATTTT | CASSVGRDTQYF
TRBJ2-6 | NA | NA | TRBV9 | TGTGCCAGCAGCGTAGCGGGACCCTCTGGGGCCAACGTCCTGACTTTC | CASSVAGPSGANVLTF
TRBJ2-7 | NA | NA | TRBV24-1 | TGTGCCACCAGTGCGGGTATGTCCGGCAGCTCCTACGAGCAGTACTTC | CATSAGMSGSSYEQYF
TRBJ2-1 | NA | NA | TRBV3-1/TRBV3-2 | TGTGCCAGCAGCCCCCTAGCCTACAATGAGCAGTTCTTC | CASSPLAYNEQFF
TRBJ1-1 | NA | few | TRBV27 | TGTGCCAGCAGTTTATCGCAGGGGTCTGAAGCTTTCTTT | CASSLSQGSEAFF
TRBJ1-1 | NA | NA | TRBV4-1 | TGCGCCAGCAGCCAAGAACTCTCGAACACTGAAGCTTTCTTT | CASSQELSNTEAFF
TRBJ2-2 | NA | NA | TRBV29-1 | TGCAGCGTTGGGCCGGGACGAGGGGACGGGGAGCTGTTTTTT | CSVGPGRGDGELFF
TRBJ2-3 | TRBD1 | NA | TRBV24-1 | TGTGCCACCAGTGATGGTGGACAGGAGAGCACAGATACGCAGTATTTT | CATSDGGQESTDTQYF
TRBJ2-3 | NA | NA | TRBV10-3 | TGTGCCACCGTCCCCCTAAGCGAAGATACGCAGTATTTT | CATVPLSEDTQYF
TRBJ1-4 | NA | NA | TRBV30 | TGTGCCTGGAGTTGGGGGGCGGATGAAAAACTGTTTTTT | CAWSWGADEKLFF